The 9 T cell receptor beta chains below come from one sample, sequenced in a study of blood T cell repertoires in COVID-19. The data were produced by immunoSEQ multiplex PCR, yet TCRdb's version contains in-frame clones alone and is incomplete. The sample has roughly 160,000 clones; about four fifths are singletons. Source material: peripheral blood. These receptor sequences come from a man between 18 and 35 years old with active or convalescent COVID-19.

The V call is TRBV3-1 (or the pseudogene TRBV3-2), the J call TRBJ2-3, with D tentatively TRBD2 (5 bases). The length of the CDR3 is 15 residues. Trimming removed 1 base from V and 4 bases from J, with 12 bases in between. CDR1 is LGHDT and CDR2 is YNNKEL in the germline V gene (reference sequence). The CDR3 bases are TGTGCCAGCAGCCAAGTTGAGGGCCTGTCAGATACGCAGTATTTT. Amino acids: CASSQVEGLSDTQYF.

The chain has TRBV11-2 and TRBJ2-1; maybe TRBD1 (5 bases). The length of the CDR3 is 14 residues. V lost 5 bases, J lost 10 bases, and 18 bases lay in between. Germline V gene lookup returns CDR1 SGHAT and CDR2 FQNNGV. The CDR3: CASSAKGASREQFF. The CDR3 nucleotides are TGTGCCAGCAGCGCAAAAGGGGCTAGTCGGGAGCAGTTCTTC.

The gene calls are TRBV9 and TRBJ2-1; the D gene is possibly TRBD1 (8 bases). CDR3 size: 16 residues. CDR1 SGDLS and CDR2 YYNGEE come from the germline V gene. Trimming cost V 4 bases and J 7 bases, with 21 bases left between them. The CDR3 here is CASSRRLAGGYNEQFF. The CDR3 DNA follows: TGTGCCAGCAGCAGAAGACTAGCAGGGGGCTATAATGAGCAGTTCTTC.

This clone occurred a few times. The chain links TRBV2 to TRBJ1-2; 7 nucleotides agree with TRBD1. CDR3 length: 13 amino acids. Germline assignment: CDR1 SNHLY and CDR2 FYNNEI. Germline trimming cut 8 bases from V and 3 bases from J; bases unmatched to any gene: 6. CDR3 loop: CASHWDRDYGYTF. Here the CDR3 DNA reads TGTGCCAGCCACTGGGACAGAGACTATGGCTACACCTTC. The complete variable domain, with remaining parts taken from reference TRBV2 and TRBJ1-2, reads EPEVTQTPSHQVTQMGQEVILRCVPISNHLYFYWYRQILGQKVEFLVSFYNNEISEKSEIFDDQFSVERPDGSNFTLKIRSTKLEDSAMYFCASHWDRDYGYTFGSGTRLTVV.

This sequence joins TRBV6-5 and TRBJ1-4; D uncertain. Germline V lookup: CDR1 MNHEY, CDR2 SVGAGI. V lost 6 bases and J lost 3, with 11 bases in between. The CDR3 consists of 14 residues. The CDR3 DNA reads as TGTGCCAGCAGAAGACCTGGAGCTAATGAAAAACTGTTTTTT. Amino acids: CASRRPGANEKLFF.

The V and J genes are TRBV12-5 and TRBJ2-2; possibly TRBD1 for D (6 bases). This CDR3 has 19 amino acids. Trimming shortened V by 1 base and J by 0 bases, and 18 bases separated the two germline ends. Per the germline V gene, CDR1 is LGHNT and CDR2 is FRNRAP. The CDR3 nucleotides read TGTGCTAGTGGTTTGGGGCCGGACAGTTACCTCGCGAACACCGGGGAGCTGTTTTTT. It codes for CASGLGPDSYLANTGELFF.

The J gene is TRBJ2-1, the V gene TRBV5-1, with TRBD2 as a possible D gene (6 bases). The CDR3 has 15 amino acids. Germline V gene lookup returns CDR1 SGHRS and CDR2 YFSETQ. V lost 4 bases to trimming and J lost 4 bases, with 15 bases between them. CDR3 bases: TGCGCCAGCAGCGTAGGAACGGCGGGATACAATGAGCAGTTCTTC. Translating it yields CASSVGTAGYNEQFF.

This chain connects TRBV12-3 or TRBV12-4 to TRBJ1-5; D gene unclear. V shed 4 bases and J shed 1 base, with 5 bases lying between them. The CDR3 spans 13 residues. The CDR3 bases are TGTGCCAGCAGTTGGCAGAGCAATCAGCCCCAGCATTTT. Its translation: CASSWQSNQPQHF.

The chain has TRBV5-1 and TRBJ1-4, with D perhaps TRBD1 (5 bases). The CDR3 has 12 amino acids. Germline loops: CDR1 SGHRS, CDR2 YFSETQ. V lost 3 bases to trimming and J lost 12 bases, with 12 bases between them. CDR3 nucleotide sequence: TGCGCCAGCAGCTCAGGAGCGGGGGAACTGTTTTTT. It specifies CASSSGAGELFF.